This TCR beta chain derives from a study of blood T cell repertoires in COVID-19. Study-level background: Italy, Spain and the United States were the sources of the convalescent and acute COVID-19 samples. The cDNA or gDNA used as material had been derived from T cells, B-cell-depleted T cells, or PBMCs.

This CDR3 is built from 15 residues. V was pared by 7 bases and J by 9 bases, with 21 bases between. The germline gives CDR1 LNHDA, CDR2 SQIVND (reference sequence). Authors' methods: Amplification of reference gene primers was used by the study to estimate nucleated cell counts. Data came from immunoSEQ multiplex PCR; TCRdb stores just in-frame clones and leaves some out. The V and J calls and the clone size are those of that table, but D and trimming were determined from the DNA. The table shows over 100,000 clones, with about 89% occurring only once. The V call is TRBV19, the J call TRBJ2-2, with D unclear. The clonotype originates from a human donor with acute or convalescent COVID-19. The donor label of this sample is uncertain. The specimen sequenced was peripheral blood. The CDR3: CASTVRVPPSRELFF. The CDR3 DNA sequence: TGTGCCAGTACCGTTCGGGTCCCCCCATCGCGGGAGCTGTTTTTT.